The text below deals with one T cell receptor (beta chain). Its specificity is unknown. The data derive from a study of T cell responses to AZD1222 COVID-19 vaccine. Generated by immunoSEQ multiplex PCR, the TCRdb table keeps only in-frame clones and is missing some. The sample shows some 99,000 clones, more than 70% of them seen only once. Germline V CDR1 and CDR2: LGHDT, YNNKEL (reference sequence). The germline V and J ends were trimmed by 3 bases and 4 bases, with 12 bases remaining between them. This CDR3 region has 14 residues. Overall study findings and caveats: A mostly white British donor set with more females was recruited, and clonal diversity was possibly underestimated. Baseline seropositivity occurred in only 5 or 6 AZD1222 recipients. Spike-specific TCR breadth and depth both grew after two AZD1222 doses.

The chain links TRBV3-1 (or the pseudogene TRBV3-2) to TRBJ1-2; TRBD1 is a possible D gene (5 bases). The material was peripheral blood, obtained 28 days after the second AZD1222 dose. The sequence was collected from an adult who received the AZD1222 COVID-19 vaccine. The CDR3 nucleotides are TGTGCCAGCAGCCACGTAGACAGCCTCTATGGCTACACCTTC. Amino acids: CASSHVDSLYGYTF.